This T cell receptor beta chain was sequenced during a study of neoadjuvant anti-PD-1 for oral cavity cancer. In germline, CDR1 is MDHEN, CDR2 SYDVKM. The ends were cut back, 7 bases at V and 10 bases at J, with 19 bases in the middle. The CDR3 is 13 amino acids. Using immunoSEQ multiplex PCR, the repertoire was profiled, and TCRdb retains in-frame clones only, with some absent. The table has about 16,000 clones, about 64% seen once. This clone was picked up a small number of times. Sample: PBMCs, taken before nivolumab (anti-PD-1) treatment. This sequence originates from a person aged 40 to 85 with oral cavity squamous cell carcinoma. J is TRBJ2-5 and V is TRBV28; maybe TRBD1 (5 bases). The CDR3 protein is CASTRQTEKGQYF. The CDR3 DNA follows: TGTGCCAGCACCCGACAGACCGAGAAGGGCCAGTACTTC.